This is a list of T cell receptor beta chains from one sample in a study of blood T cell repertoires in COVID-19. Profiled with immunoSEQ multiplex PCR; TCRdb holds only in-frame clones, not every one. The sample has about 200,000 clones; roughly 84% are singletons. Sequenced input: peripheral blood. Every receptor here comes from a woman between 35 and 50 years old who had recovered from COVID-19. Each CDR3 is given with its conserved first and last residue. D genes are given only for firm matches. Size is omitted from some rows. Given values are once, few, many or a class for expanded clones.

j_call v_call d_call clone_size cdr3_nt cdr3_aa
TRBJ2-7 TRBV30 NA NA TGTGCCTGGAGTCTGACTAGTAGCTACGAGCAGTACTTC CAWSLTSSYEQYF
TRBJ1-5 TRBV19 NA NA TGTGCCAGTAGTATTGGCTCCGGGACACGATATAGCAATCAGCCCCAGCATTTT CASSIGSGTRYSNQPQHF
TRBJ1-1 TRBV5-6 NA NA TGTGCCAGCAGCGAGATGACAGCAAACACTGAAGCTTTCTTT CASSEMTANTEAFF
TRBJ2-5 TRBV29-1 NA NA TGCAGCGTGGCTCAAGAGACCCAGTACTTC CSVAQETQYF
TRBJ2-1 TRBV3-1/TRBV3-2 TRBD2 NA TGTGCCAGCAGCCCTAGCGGGGTAGCGGGCAATGAGCAGTTCTTC CASSPSGVAGNEQFF
TRBJ1-6 TRBV15 TRBD1 NA TGTGCCACCAGCAGGGGACAGGGCGATAATTCACCCCTCCACTTT CATSRGQGDNSPLHF
TRBJ2-5 TRBV5-5 NA NA TGTGCCAGCAGCTTAGGATACGGGGAAGAGACCCAGTACTTC CASSLGYGEETQYF
TRBJ2-1 TRBV28 NA few TGTGCCGTTTTCTCGTACAATGAGCAGTTCTTC CAVFSYNEQFF
TRBJ1-1 TRBV28 NA NA TGTGCCAGCAGTCCTCCAGGGGCCGCGGCTTTCTTT CASSPPGAAAFF
TRBJ1-1 TRBV6-5 TRBD1 NA TGTGCCAGCAGCTATATATCAGGGGGTGCTGAAGCTTTCTTT CASSYISGGAEAFF
TRBJ1-3 TRBV29-1 NA NA TGCAGCGTTGAAGATCAAAACTCTGGAAACACCATATATTTT CSVEDQNSGNTIYF
TRBJ2-1 TRBV20-1 NA NA TGCAGTGCTCGGGGTGGGGATGAGCAGTTCTTC CSARGGDEQFF
TRBJ1-6 TRBV2 NA once TGTGCCAGCAGTGAACAGAATAATTCACCCCTCCACTTT CASSEQNNSPLHF
TRBJ2-5 TRBV5-1 TRBD1 NA TGCGCCAGCAGCCCGGGACAGGGGCCAGAGACCCAGTACTTC CASSPGQGPETQYF
TRBJ1-3 TRBV7-8 NA NA TGTGCCAGCAGCTTAAGGCGGATAGGAAACACCATATATTTT CASSLRRIGNTIYF
TRBJ1-2 TRBV19 NA NA TGTGCCAGTAGTATCTCAAGGGGTGGCTACACCTTC CASSISRGGYTF
TRBJ1-2 TRBV5-8 NA NA TGTGCCAGCCGCGATCGTCCGACAGCTTCTAACTATGGCTACACCTTC CASRDRPTASNYGYTF
TRBJ2-2 TRBV20-1 NA NA TGCAGTGCTAGTGAGGCATCGAACACCGGGGAGCTGTTTTTT CSASEASNTGELFF
TRBJ2-3 TRBV5-1 NA NA TGCGCCAGCAGCTTGTGGCAGATCACAGATACGCAGTATTTT CASSLWQITDTQYF
TRBJ2-1 TRBV20-1 NA NA TGCAGTGCTAGTGGAGCCCGGAGCTCCTACAATGAGCAGTTCTTC CSASGARSSYNEQFF
TRBJ2-7 TRBV15 TRBD1 NA TGTGCCACCAGCAGAGAAGGGACAGGACAGGTAGACTTC CATSREGTGQVDF
TRBJ2-7 TRBV7-2 NA NA TGTGCCAGCAGCCCCTTCCAGGGTCTCTACGAGCAGTACTTC CASSPFQGLYEQYF
TRBJ1-1 TRBV18 TRBD1 NA TGTGCCAGCTCAGCTAGGACAGGGATAAACACTGAAGCTTTCTTT CASSARTGINTEAFF
TRBJ1-2 TRBV19 NA NA TGTGCCAGTAGTATTAGCCTCTATGGCTACACCTTC CASSISLYGYTF
TRBJ2-7 TRBV10-1 NA NA TGCGCCAGCAGTTACCTGAGCAAAAGACTCGAGCGGCACGAGCAGTACTTC CASSYLSKRLERHEQYF
TRBJ2-1 TRBV4-1 NA NA TGCGCCAGCAGCCAACCTCCGGAATCGTGGCTAGCGCCTGAGCAGTTCTTC CASSQPPESWLAPEQFF
TRBJ2-3 TRBV28 TRBD1 NA TGTGCCAGCAGCTTGGGGTACAGGGGAGAAAAGGGCACAGATACGCAGTATTTT CASSLGYRGEKGTDTQYF
TRBJ1-2 TRBV28 TRBD1 NA TGTGCCAGCAGTCGGACAGGGTCTACCTATGGCTACACCTTC CASSRTGSTYGYTF
TRBJ2-7 TRBV30 TRBD1 NA TGTGCCTGGAGTCTGGGACAGGTCTCCTACGAGCAGTACTTC CAWSLGQVSYEQYF
TRBJ2-5 TRBV28 TRBD2 NA TGTGCCAGCAGACCCACCGGGACTAGCGGGTTCCAAGAGACCCAGTACTTC CASRPTGTSGFQETQYF
TRBJ1-1 TRBV2 TRBD1 NA TGTGCCAGCAGCCCCCTAGGAGGGGGCGGGCAAGCTTTCTTT CASSPLGGGGQAFF
TRBJ2-7 TRBV29-1 NA many TGCAGCGTTGAAGCGGGAGAGGGCTACGAGCAGTACTTC CSVEAGEGYEQYF
TRBJ2-2 TRBV11-2 TRBD1 NA TGTGCCAGCAGCTTAGTAACAGGGGCGAACACCGGGGAGCTGTTTTTT CASSLVTGANTGELFF
TRBJ2-3 TRBV24-1 NA NA TGTGCCACCAGTGATTTTGACAGCGACCGGGCAGATACGCAGTATTTT CATSDFDSDRADTQYF
TRBJ1-1 TRBV6-6 TRBD1 NA TGTGCCAGCAGTTACGGACAGGACCATGAAGCTTTCTTT CASSYGQDHEAFF
TRBJ2-2 TRBV3-1/TRBV3-2 TRBD1 few TGTGCCAGCAGCGTCCGGGACAGGGTCGACGCCGGGGAGCTGTTTTTT CASSVRDRVDAGELFF
TRBJ2-3 TRBV4-3 NA NA TGCGCCAGCAGCCAAGATGATAGGGGTTCAGATACGCAGTATTTT CASSQDDRGSDTQYF
TRBJ2-7 TRBV5-5 NA NA TGTGCCAGCAGCCGCCGACAGAGCTCCTACGAGCAGTACTTC CASSRRQSSYEQYF
TRBJ2-1 TRBV19 TRBD2 NA TGTGCCAGTAGTATCCTGGGACTAGTCAATGAGCAGTTCTTC CASSILGLVNEQFF
TRBJ1-2 TRBV5-5 NA NA TGTGCCAGCAGCTCTACAGGGAACTATGGCTACACCTTC CASSSTGNYGYTF
TRBJ1-3 TRBV18 TRBD1 NA TGTGCCAGCTCACCGGTAACAGGGGTTGACGGAAACACCATATATTTT CASSPVTGVDGNTIYF
TRBJ1-1 TRBV5-1 NA NA TGCGCCAGCAGCTTCGAGGAAATAGGTGAAGCTTTCTTT CASSFEEIGEAFF
TRBJ1-2 TRBV28 NA NA TGTGCCAGCAGTTTCGGCAGGTCTAACTATGGCTACACCTTC CASSFGRSNYGYTF
TRBJ1-1 TRBV11-2 NA NA TGTGCCAGCAGCTTACAGTTTGGACACAAGAACACTGAAGCTTTCTTT CASSLQFGHKNTEAFF
TRBJ1-2 TRBV20-1 NA NA TGCAGTGCTAGTAGCTCAGGGGTTAACTATGGCTACACCTTC CSASSSGVNYGYTF
TRBJ1-2 TRBV29-1 NA NA TGCAGCGTTGTGATGCGGCAGTATGGCTACACCTTC CSVVMRQYGYTF
TRBJ1-1 TRBV7-8 NA once TGTGCCAGCAGCTTAGTCGGTGAAGGGGCCATGAACACTGAAGCTTTCTTT CASSLVGEGAMNTEAFF
TRBJ1-4 TRBV5-1 TRBD1 NA TGCGCCAGCAGCCATGGACAGGGGGCAACTAATGAAAAACTGTTTTTT CASSHGQGATNEKLFF
TRBJ1-2 TRBV14 NA NA TGTGCCAGCAGCCGGACCAGTCAGGGTTCCTATGGCTACACCTTC CASSRTSQGSYGYTF
TRBJ2-1 TRBV27 NA NA TGTGCCAGCAGTCCCACCCCACGCAGCTCCTACAATGAGCAGTTCTTC CASSPTPRSSYNEQFF
TRBJ2-5 TRBV5-6 TRBD2 NA TGTGCCAGCAGCAAAGGGACTAGCGGGGGTCAAGAGACCCAGTACTTC CASSKGTSGGQETQYF
TRBJ1-1 TRBV6-4 TRBD1 NA TGTGCCAGCAAACCGGGACAGGGCTCGTTAACTGAAGCTTTCTTT CASKPGQGSLTEAFF